Shown below are 22 T cell receptor beta chains from a single sample sequenced in a study of identical twins. TCRdb passed the 5' RACE reads through MiXCR, listing each CDR3 protein once. The top ten clones hold over 2.5% of a sample with 230,000 or so distinct CDR3 sequences, 6.5% to 9.5% of them seen once. These data also featured in a second study, about yellow fever vaccine responses in identical twins.

Source material: CD8+ T cells sorted from blood. These receptor sequences come from a woman aged 18-29 years in good health.

This clonotype was found a few times. This sequence joins TRBV20-1 and TRBJ2-5; 9 bases align to TRBD1. The CDR3 is 16 residues long. Germline values: CDR1 DFQATT, CDR2 SNEGSKA (reference sequence). V lost 0 bases and J lost 5; bases outside the gene matches: 10. CDR3 residues: CSARDLWGQGTETQYF. The CDR3 DNA sequence: TGCAGTGCTAGAGATTTGTGGGGACAGGGTACGGAGACCCAGTACTTC.

This clonotype was seen a few times. J is TRBJ1-1 and V is TRBV12-3 or TRBV12-4; TRBD1 matches 9 bases. The CDR3 extends over 15 amino acids. With V trimmed by 4 bases and J by 1 base, 4 bases remained unmatched. The CDR3 sequence: CASSSPGQGNTEAFF. The CDR3 nucleotides read TGTGCCAGCAGTTCACCGGGACAGGGGAACACTGAAGCTTTCTTT.

This rearrangement joins TRBV10-1 to TRBJ1-1; 7 positions match TRBD1. The CDR3 runs to 13 residues. The ends lost 3 bases at V and 7 bases at J; junction bases unmatched: 5. Germline CDR1 and CDR2: WNHNN and SYGVQD (reference sequence). The CDR3 region is CASSDTGEGEAFF. Here the CDR3 DNA reads TGCGCCAGCAGTGATACAGGGGAGGGTGAAGCTTTCTTT.

This clonotype was seen only a few times. The V call is TRBV27, the J call TRBJ1-6; no definite D call. The germline V gene has CDR1 MNHEY and CDR2 SMNVEV (reference sequence). The length of the CDR3 is 15 residues. Trimming cost V 0 bases and J 6 bases, with 9 bases left between them. The CDR3: CASSLSVAGNSPLHF. The CDR3 DNA sequence: TGTGCCAGCAGTTTATCAGTCGCGGGTAATTCACCCCTCCACTTT.

This clonotype was observed many times. V usage is TRBV6-2 or TRBV6-3 and J usage is TRBJ2-7, with D unresolved. Germline V gene lookup returns CDR1 MNHEY and CDR2 SVGEGT. V was trimmed by 2 bases and J by 5 bases, leaving 7 bases between them. The length of the CDR3 is 12 residues. The CDR3 sequence is CASSYRVHEQYF. In nucleotides, the CDR3 is TGTGCCAGCAGTTACAGGGTCCACGAGCAGTACTTC.

As for this clonotype: One end of the junction does not line up with germline, which may come from a read error. V gene TRBV7-2 combines with J gene TRBJ2-1; TRBD1 aligns across 8 bases. The CDR3 totals 12 residues. CDR1 is SGHTA and CDR2 is FQGNSA in the germline V gene. CDR3 residues: CASIIRTGSLIF. CDR3 in DNA: TGTGCCAGCATAATCCGGACAGGGAGTTTGATCTTC.

This clonotype was seen ten or more times. The chain recombines TRBV29-1 with TRBJ2-7; D possibly matches TRBD1 or TRBD2 (5 bases each). The CDR3 spans 13 residues. V was shortened by 6 bases and J by 0 bases, with 12 bases between the two germline ends. Germline assignment: CDR1 SQVTM and CDR2 ANQGSEA. The CDR3 DNA sequence: TGCAGCGTCAGGGATACTAGCTCCTACGAGCAGTACTTC. It specifies CSVRDTSSYEQYF.

Ten or more counts support this clonotype. This rearrangement joins TRBV6-1 to TRBJ1-2; D is possibly TRBD1 (6 bases). The CDR3 totals 13 residues. From germline, CDR1 is MNHNS and CDR2 SASEGT. Trimming pared 8 bases from V and 5 bases from J, leaving 15 bases between. CDR3 region: CASGGGIKYGYTF. CDR3 nucleotides: TGTGCCAGCGGGGGGGGCATTAAGTATGGCTACACCTTC.

The chain combines TRBV7-2 with TRBJ2-3; the match to TRBD2 covers 7 bases. V lost 5 bases and J lost 2; bases outside the gene matches: 10. The CDR3 totals 16 residues. Germline CDR1 and CDR2: SGHTA and FQGNSA. For the CDR3, the DNA is TGTGCCAGCAGCAGAGGGGTGGGAGGGCTCACAGATACGCAGTATTTT. Amino acid sequence: CASSRGVGGLTDTQYF.

This clonotype was found many times. The V call is TRBV24-1, the J call TRBJ2-2; possibly TRBD2 for D (5 bases). The V end was cut by 2 bases, the J end by 6 bases, with 12 bases between. Germline V gene lookup returns CDR1 KGHDR and CDR2 SFDVKD. This CDR3 is 15 amino acids long. The CDR3 is CATSDSGIDAGELFF. The CDR3 DNA sequence: TGTGCCACCAGTGATTCCGGGATAGACGCCGGGGAGCTGTTTTTT.

The chain links TRBV6-5 to TRBJ2-1; D unresolved. CDR1 is MNHEY and CDR2 is SVGAGI in the germline V gene. V lost 0 bases and J 9 bases, leaving 12 bases between the germline ends. CDR3 length equals 14 residues. The CDR3 DNA reads as TGTGCCAGCAGTTACTCTCAGGCTGGCGGTGAGCAGTTCTTC. Amino acids: CASSYSQAGGEQFF.

The chain carries TRBV10-2 and TRBJ1-5; D ambiguous. This CDR3 has 14 residues. Looked up from germline, CDR1 is WSHSY and CDR2 is SAAADI. V dropped 3 bases and J dropped 6 bases, with 12 bases sitting between them. CDR3 bases: TGCGCCAGCAGTGACGAGGGAGGCGGTCAGCCCCAGCATTTT. It is translated as CASSDEGGGQPQHF.

This clonotype has ten or more counts. This rearrangement joins TRBV4-3 to TRBJ2-5, with 8 positions matching TRBD1. CDR1 and CDR2 (germline): LGHNA, YSLEER. Unmatched junction bases numbered 11, after V lost 3 bases and J lost 5 bases. This CDR3 region has 16 residues. CDR3 nucleotides: TGCGCCAGCAGCCAGGACAGGGCCTCGGGATTGGAGACCCAGTACTTC. Amino acids: CASSQDRASGLETQYF.

Many counts were recorded for this clonotype. This chain connects TRBV12-3 or TRBV12-4 to TRBJ2-1; 12 bases are a match to TRBD2. CDR3 length: 17 amino acids. V lost 4 bases and J lost 5; bases outside the gene matches: 9. CDR3: CASSSGSTSGRNNEQFF. CDR3 bases: TGTGCCAGCAGTTCCGGGTCTACTAGCGGGAGGAACAATGAGCAGTTCTTC.

The table lists this clonotype with a few counts. V gene TRBV6-2 or TRBV6-3 combines with J gene TRBJ2-3, with 9 positions matching TRBD2. Trimming cost V 4 bases and J 3 bases; bases outside gene matches: 8. Germline V gives CDR1 MNHEY, CDR2 SVGEGT. This CDR3 has 16 amino acids. CDR3 loop: CASSSLGLAGTDTQYF. The CDR3 DNA follows: TGTGCCAGCAGTTCCCTGGGTCTAGCGGGAACAGATACGCAGTATTTT.

The chain combines TRBV9 with TRBJ2-1; TRBD2 aligns across 8 bases. CDR1 and CDR2 from the germline V gene are SGDLS and YYNGEE. CDR3 length: 13 amino acids. The ends lost 0 bases at V and 9 bases at J; junction bases unmatched: 2. The CDR3 DNA is TGTGCCAGCAGCGTAGTTAGCGGGGCTGAGCAGTTCTTC. It yields the protein CASSVVSGAEQFF.

This clonotype was recorded at least ten times. The V gene is TRBV29-1, the J gene TRBJ1-2, with no clear D. Germline CDR1 SQVTM, CDR2 ANQGSEA. V lost 4 bases and J lost 3, with 6 bases in between. This CDR3 is 11 amino acids long. CDR3 nucleotide sequence: TGCAGCGTTGCGACGGACTATGGCTACACCTTC. Encoded protein: CSVATDYGYTF.

This clonotype has more than one count but fewer than ten. J is TRBJ2-1 and V is TRBV6-5; a possible D gene is TRBD2 (7 bases). Germline V gene lookup returns CDR1 MNHEY and CDR2 SVGAGI. The CDR3 is 16 residues long. The V gene lost 0 bases and the J gene lost 5 bases, with 14 bases spanning the gap. The CDR3 DNA is TGTGCCAGCAGTTACTCGGGGGCCGCGGGGGACAATGAGCAGTTCTTC. It codes for CASSYSGAAGDNEQFF.

The chain is built from TRBV4-3 and TRBJ2-7; a possible D gene is TRBD1 (6 bases). The V gene's germline CDR1 is LGHNA and CDR2 YSLEER. The V end was cut by 0 bases, the J end by 6 bases, with 9 bases between. CDR3 length: 13 amino acids. The chain's CDR3 is CASSQDETGEQYF. The CDR3 nucleotides read TGCGCCAGCAGCCAAGATGAGACAGGCGAGCAGTACTTC.

This clonotype has ten or more counts. V and J are TRBV7-3 and TRBJ2-3; 9 positions match TRBD2. Trimming at V came to 1 base and at J to 6 bases, leaving 8 bases not matched to a gene. This CDR3 has 16 residues. From germline, CDR1 is SGHTA and CDR2 FQGTGA. CDR3 sequence: CASSLKGGGAVDTQYF. CDR3 nucleotide sequence: TGTGCCAGCAGCTTAAAAGGCGGGGGGGCCGTCGATACGCAGTATTTT.

This clonotype has only a few counts. The V gene is TRBV10-3, the J gene TRBJ2-1; the D gene could be TRBD1 or TRBD2 (7 bases each). The germline V gene encodes CDR1 ENHRY and CDR2 SYGVKD. The CDR3 is 17 residues long. V was pared by 4 bases and J by 0 bases, with 16 bases between. The CDR3 nucleotides are TGTGCCATCAGTGGGGGCAGGGGGGGGAGCTCCTACAATGAGCAGTTCTTC. As protein: CAISGGRGGSSYNEQFF.

The table lists this clonotype with a few counts. This sequence joins TRBV7-2 and TRBJ2-3, with 12 bases identical to TRBD1. V lost 6 bases and J lost 3; bases outside the gene matches: 10. The CDR3 runs to 17 residues. Germline loops: CDR1 SGHTA, CDR2 FQGNSA. The CDR3 sequence: CASSSGTGGRFTDTQYF. Here the CDR3 DNA reads TGTGCCAGCAGTTCCGGGACAGGGGGCCGATTTACAGATACGCAGTATTTT.